This paragraph reports one TCR beta chain. Its matching antigen is unknown. The sample is drawn from a study of cytomegalovirus exposure and HLA in healthy donors. About the study: A data release that came early held approximately 85 million unique TCRs from HLA-typed donors.

The PCR was carried out with 60 Vbeta primers and 13 Jbeta primers. Here immunoSEQ multiplex PCR was the method, and the copy in TCRdb shows in-frame clones only, minus some. Among about 150,000 clones listed, over 60% were seen once. Study outcomes and limitations: Later analysis associated a missense DCLRE1C variant with TCR beta V- and J-gene trimming. Later analysis reportedly placed an Asian-associated ancestry cluster below the roughly 680-donor mean in N-insertions. Some V segments (TRBV6-2 and TRBV6-3 among them) were excluded as indistinguishable.

Germline loops: CDR1 SGHTA, CDR2 FQGTGA. V lost 4 bases and J lost 3; bases outside the gene matches: 4. The CDR3 consists of 15 residues. The chain joins TRBV7-3 to TRBJ2-2; 8 bases align to TRBD1. The TCR sequence derives from a woman younger than 35 in good health and CMV-seronegative. Sequencing was carried out using PBMCs. CDR3 in amino acids: CASSYQGADTGELFF. The CDR3, as DNA: TGTGCCAGCAGCTATCAGGGGGCTGACACCGGGGAGCTGTTTTTT.